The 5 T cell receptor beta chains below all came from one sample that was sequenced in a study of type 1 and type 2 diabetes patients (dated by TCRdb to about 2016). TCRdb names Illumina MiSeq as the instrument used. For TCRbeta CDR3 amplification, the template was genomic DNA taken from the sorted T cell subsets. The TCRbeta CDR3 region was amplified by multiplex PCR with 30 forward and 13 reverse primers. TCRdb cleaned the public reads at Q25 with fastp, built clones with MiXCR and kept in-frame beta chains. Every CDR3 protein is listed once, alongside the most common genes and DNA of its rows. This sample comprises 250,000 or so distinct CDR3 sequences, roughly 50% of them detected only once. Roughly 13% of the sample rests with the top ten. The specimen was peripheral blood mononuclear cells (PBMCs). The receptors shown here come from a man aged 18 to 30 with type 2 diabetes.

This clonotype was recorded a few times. This CDR3 reads CASSGGDRGRETQYF. The CDR3 coding sequence is TGTGCCAGCAGCGGGGGTGACAGGGGAAGGGAGACCCAGTACTTC. J is TRBJ2-5 and V is TRBV7-3; TRBD1 matches at 8 bases. V lost 5 bases to trimming and J lost 5 bases; unmatched junction nucleotides: 10. CDR3 size: 15 residues. Germline CDR1 is SGHTA and CDR2 is FQGTGA.

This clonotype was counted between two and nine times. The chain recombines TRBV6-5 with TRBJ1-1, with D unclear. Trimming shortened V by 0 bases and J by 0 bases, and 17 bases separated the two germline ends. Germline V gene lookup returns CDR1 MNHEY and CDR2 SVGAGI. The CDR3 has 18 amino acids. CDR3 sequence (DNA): TGTGCCAGCAGTTACTCAAGGTTATCTCAGCAATTGAACACTGAAGCTTTCTTT. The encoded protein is CASSYSRLSQQLNTEAFF.

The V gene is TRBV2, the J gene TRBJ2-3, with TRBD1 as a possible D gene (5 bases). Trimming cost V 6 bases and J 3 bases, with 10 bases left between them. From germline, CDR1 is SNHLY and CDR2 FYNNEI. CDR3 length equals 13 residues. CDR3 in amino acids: CASSAGFTDTQYF. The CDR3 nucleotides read TGTGCCAGCAGCGCAGGGTTTACAGATACGCAGTATTTT.

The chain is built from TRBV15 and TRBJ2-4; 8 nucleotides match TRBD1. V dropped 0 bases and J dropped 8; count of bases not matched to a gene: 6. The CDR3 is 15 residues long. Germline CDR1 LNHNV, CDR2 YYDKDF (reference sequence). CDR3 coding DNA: TGTGCCACCAGCAGAGACCCGACAGGGGCTTACATTCAGTACTTC. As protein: CATSRDPTGAYIQYF.

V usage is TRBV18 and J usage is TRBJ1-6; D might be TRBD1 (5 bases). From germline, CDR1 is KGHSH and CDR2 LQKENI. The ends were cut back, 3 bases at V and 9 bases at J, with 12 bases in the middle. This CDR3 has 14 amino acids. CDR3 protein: CASSPGRDSSPLHF. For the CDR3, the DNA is TGTGCCAGCTCACCGGGCAGGGATTCTTCACCCCTCCACTTT.